This TCR beta chain comes out of a study of blood T cell repertoires in COVID-19. On the study more broadly: Nucleic acid was either cDNA or gDNA, and it came from T cells, B-cell-depleted T cells, or PBMCs.

Source study methods: Reference gene primer amplification yielded estimated nucleated cell counts. Repertoires were generated with immunoSEQ multiplex PCR, while TCRdb's copy carries only in-frame clones and drops some. Clonal size and the V and J genes are those of that table, whereas D and trimming came from the DNA. The data show about 130,000 clones, about 76% seen once. Germline V gene sequence: CDR1 SGHTS, CDR2 YDEGEE. V gave up 4 bases and J gave up 5 bases; unmatched junction bases: 10. The CDR3 is made up of 17 amino acids. The chain combines TRBV5-8 with TRBJ2-5; 14 bases match TRBD2. Sequencing was carried out using peripheral blood. This clonotype was sampled from an older man with acute or convalescent COVID-19. In DNA form, the CDR3 reads TGTGCCAGCAGCCAAGGGACTAGCGGGGGTCATGGGGAGACCCAGTACTTC. Protein sequence: CASSQGTSGGHGETQYF.